The 14 T cell receptor beta chains below all came from one sample that was sequenced in a study of regulatory T cells in long-lasting Graves disease. Time point in this sample: newly diagnosed GD, antithyroid drugs for less than 3 months. Scientists built the TCR library using RNA that was extracted from PBMCs. For TCR beta, libraries came from iRepertoire HTBI primers and Arm-PCR of CDR3 regions. TCRdb redid the calling of the multiplex PCR reads with MiXCR, one entry per CDR3 protein. The table shows 350,000 to 550,000 distinct CDR3 sequences, with less than 15% occurring only once. These data are also associated with another study on T cells in Graves' hyperthyroidism and ophthalmopathy.

The material was peripheral blood mononuclear cells (PBMCs), obtained at new diagnosis, from a patient treated with antithyroid drugs. All receptors derive from a woman between 45 and 65 years old with Graves disease.

This clonotype was detected many times. The chain combines TRBV2 with TRBJ2-1, with 7 positions matching TRBD2. The DNA end is a closer match to TRBJ2-5, so the J assignment may be wrong. This CDR3 contains 15 residues. CDR1 SNHLY and CDR2 FYNNEI come from the germline V gene. The CDR3 DNA reads TGTGCCAGCAGTGAACAGGGAGCGGGAAGCGAGACCCAGTACTTC. This sequence encodes CASSEQGAGSETQYF.

The chain uses TRBV30 and TRBJ2-7; tentative D call: TRBD2 (6 bases). There are 18 residues in the CDR3. CDR1 GTSNPN and CDR2 SVGIG come from the germline V gene (reference sequence). Trimming stripped 0 bases from V and 2 bases from J, with 23 bases between. DNA of the CDR3: TGTGCCTGGAGTGTACGTAATCTGGGGCGGGGAATTCCCTACGAGCAGTACTTC. Protein sequence: CAWSVRNLGRGIPYEQYF.

The chain joins TRBV29-1 to TRBJ2-2; tentative D call: TRBD1 (6 bases). This CDR3 has 11 amino acids. Germline V gene sequence: CDR1 SQVTM, CDR2 ANQGSEA. V lost 4 bases to trimming and J lost 8 bases, with 8 bases between them. CDR3 amino acids: CSVAQGGELFF. The DNA of the CDR3 is TGCAGCGTTGCCCAGGGGGGGGAGCTGTTTTTT.

This clonotype was counted ten times or more. V and J are TRBV3-1 and TRBJ2-1; no clear D. This CDR3 is built from 12 residues. V was trimmed by 5 bases and J by 12 bases, leaving 14 bases between them. Germline CDR1 and CDR2: LGHDT and YNNKEL (reference sequence). The CDR3 DNA is TGTGCCAGCAGCAGCCAGGACCCCCCGCAGTTCTTC. It codes for CASSSQDPPQFF.

The chain links TRBV2 to TRBJ2-3; weak D call: TRBD2 (7 bases). Germline assignment: CDR1 SNHLY and CDR2 FYNNEI. The CDR3 totals 13 residues. The germline V and J ends were trimmed by 7 bases and 4 bases, with 12 bases remaining between them. The CDR3 region has the DNA TGTGCCAGCAAATCCGGGGGGCCAGATACGCAGTATTTT. This translates into CASKSGGPDTQYF.

At least ten counts were recorded for this clonotype. The CDR3 sequence: CASSSNVVVSYNEQFF. DNA for the CDR3: TGTGCCAGCAGTTCCAACGTTGTGGTGTCCTACAATGAGCAGTTCTTC. The chain recombines TRBV28 with TRBJ2-1; D gene ambiguous. The CDR3 runs 16 residues. V gave up 4 bases and J gave up 1 base, with 14 bases separating them. Germline CDR1 is MDHEN and CDR2 is SYDVKM.

The chain has TRBV18 and TRBJ2-3; D might be TRBD1 (5 bases). Deletions cut 2 bases from V and 2 bases from J, with 11 bases between. The CDR3 is 15 residues long. CDR1 and CDR2 from the germline V gene are KGHSH and LQKENI. For the CDR3, the DNA is TGTGCCAGCTCACCAAGGACAACGCCCACAGATACGCAGTATTTT. Its translation is CASSPRTTPTDTQYF.

This clonotype was detected ten times or more. This sequence joins TRBV7-9 and TRBJ2-2; D ambiguous. From germline, CDR1 is SEHNR and CDR2 FQNEAQ (reference sequence). The CDR3 covers 17 residues. Deletions cut 3 bases from V and 3 bases from J, with 17 bases between. The CDR3 coding sequence is TGTGCCAGCAGCTTGACGAACGGTCTCAAATACACCGGGGAGCTGTTTTTT. Its protein product is CASSLTNGLKYTGELFF.

This clonotype came up a few times. The gene calls are TRBV29-1 and TRBJ2-1, with 7 bases identical to TRBD1. The trim removed 7 bases at V and 4 bases at J, leaving 7 bases unmatched. The CDR3 is 13 amino acids. In germline, CDR1 is SQVTM, CDR2 ANQGSEA. The DNA for the CDR3 is TGCAGCGGAACAGGGGTGAGGTACAATGAGCAGTTCTTC. Translated: CSGTGVRYNEQFF.

V gene TRBV20-1 combines with J gene TRBJ2-3; TRBD2 is a possible D gene (6 bases). Germline CDR1 and CDR2: DFQATT and SNEGSKA (reference sequence). Trimming took off 5 bases at V and 4 bases at J, with 13 bases between the two ends. This CDR3 is 13 amino acids long. CDR3 sequence (DNA): TGCAGTGCTCCCCCCGGGGGAGCAGATACGCAGTATTTT. Its translation is CSAPPGGADTQYF.

The table lists this clonotype with a count of one. The chain employs TRBV20-1 and TRBJ2-7; D gene unclear. This CDR3 region has 17 residues. Germline lookup yields CDR1 DFQATT and CDR2 SNEGSKA (reference sequence). Trimming removed 5 bases at V and 3 bases at J, with 26 bases between. The chain's CDR3 is CSAGPLKDPPYLYEQYF. The CDR3 region has the DNA TGCAGTGCTGGCCCCCTCAAGGACCCGCCGTATCTCTACGAGCAGTACTTC.

This clonotype was detected a few times. The V gene is TRBV15, the J gene TRBJ2-2; D possibly corresponds to TRBD2 (5 bases). The CDR3 is 21 residues long. CDR1 is LNHNV and CDR2 is YYDKDF in the germline V gene (reference sequence). Trimming left V 8 bases short and J 0 bases short, with 31 bases between. CDR3 DNA: TGTGCCACCTCCAATCGGACTCTCTTCTTCCCTTACCTCGCGAACACCGGGGAGCTGTTTTTT. Amino acids: CATSNRTLFFPYLANTGELFF.

This clonotype was counted many times. This chain connects TRBV2 to TRBJ2-7; no definite D call. Trimming removed 6 bases from V and 7 bases from J, with 16 bases in between. Germline CDR1 and CDR2: SNHLY and FYNNEI. CDR3 length: 13 residues. Here the CDR3 DNA reads TGTGCCAGCAGCCGAGAAGGGTCCTCTGAGCAGTACTTC. Translation: CASSREGSSEQYF.

This clonotype was counted a few times. The rearrangement uses TRBV30 and TRBJ1-1; D possibly corresponds to TRBD1 (5 bases). Germline V gene data show CDR1 as GTSNPN and CDR2 as SVGIG (reference sequence). V was shortened by 0 bases and J by 1 base, with 12 bases between the two germline ends. The CDR3 covers 15 residues. The CDR3 DNA reads TGTGCCTGGAGTGTAGCGGGGCACGGGAACACTGAAGCTTTCTTT. Translating gives CAWSVAGHGNTEAFF.